One and the same sample provided the 5 T cell receptor beta chains below, sequenced in a study of shared clonotypes between healthy human individuals. Only in-frame clones appear in the TCRdb table, and some are missing; sequencing was by immunoSEQ multiplex PCR. This table holds some 490,000 clones, 81% found once. Sequencing input: PBMCs. The receptor set was obtained from a woman in her thirties or forties in good health. Some clones in this sample may be carry-over from other donors' samples.

CDR3 residues: CASSSGDSLNYGYTF. CDR3 nucleotides: TGTGCCAGCAGTTCAGGGGACAGCCTTAACTATGGCTACACCTTC. The chain carries TRBV28 and TRBJ1-2; the match to TRBD1 covers 7 bases. The V and J ends lost 4 bases and 1 base, in that order; junction bases with no gene match: 6. The CDR3 is 15 residues long. Germline CDR1 reads MDHEN; CDR2 reads SYDVKM.

CDR3 loop: CASSAGYLGETQYF. The CDR3 DNA reads as TGTGCCAGCAGTGCAGGATATCTGGGGGAGACCCAGTACTTC. The chain is built from TRBV28 and TRBJ2-5; D is unresolved. V lost 5 bases to trimming and J lost 5 bases, with 15 bases between them. Germline V lookup: CDR1 MDHEN, CDR2 SYDVKM. The CDR3 has 14 amino acids.

With regard to this clone: A far more abundant clone sits one base away, making this likely a read error. The same CDR3 is also encoded by other DNA sequences in this sample. The V gene is TRBV2, the J gene TRBJ1-5; 9 bases map to TRBD1. CDR1 is SNHLY, CDR2 FYNNEI, per germline. CDR3 length: 14 amino acids. This CDR3 reads CASSPDRGYQPQHF. The CDR3 nucleotides read TGTGCTAGCAGTCCTGACAGGGGGTATCAGCCCCAGCATTTT.

The chain combines TRBV5-5 with TRBJ1-1; D is unresolved. The V gene's germline CDR1 is SGHKS and CDR2 YYEKEE (reference sequence). CDR3 size: 16 residues. Trimming removed 3 bases from V and 4 bases from J, with 19 bases in between. This chain's CDR3 is CASSSPTINRITEAFF. In DNA form, the CDR3 reads TGTGCCAGCAGCTCACCGACTATAAACCGGATCACTGAAGCTTTCTTT.

About this clone itself: This likely traces to a read error, being one base from a far larger clone. The CDR3 protein is CASSDLVGARELFF. CDR3 nucleotide sequence: TGTGCCAGCAGTGATCTAGTGGGGGCGAGGGAGCTGTTTTTT. J is TRBJ2-2 and V is TRBV6-5, with a weak D call TRBD1 (6 bases). CDR1 MNHEY and CDR2 SVGAGI come from the germline V gene. Trimming shortened V by 5 bases and J by 9 bases, and 16 bases separated the two germline ends. The CDR3 is 14 residues long.